The present T cell receptor beta chain was sequenced within a study of control samples from healthy donors and cancer patients. Repertoires were generated with immunoSEQ multiplex PCR, while TCRdb's copy carries only in-frame clones and drops some. The profile shows about 92,000 clones, more than 75% of them singletons. Trimming took 3 bases from V and 8 from J, leaving 14 bases between them. The CDR3 runs to 14 residues. CDR1 SGDLS and CDR2 YYNGEE come from the germline V gene. Specimen: blood. This sequence was found in a woman aged 55-70 years in good health. The chain uses TRBV9 and TRBJ1-4; maybe TRBD1 (6 bases). The DNA for the CDR3 is TGTGCCAGCAGCGCCGGAAAGGGGGGGGAAAAACTGTTTTTT. Translating gives CASSAGKGGEKLFF.